This T cell receptor (beta chain) came from a study of CD8+ T cells in alopecia areata. Study at large: Tofacitinib dosing lasted 6 to 18 months, which was then followed by 6 months off drug.

Worth noting for this clone: The same CDR3 is also encoded by other DNA sequences in this sample.

RNA extraction and reverse transcription yielded cDNA as sequencing template. The data were produced by immunoSEQ multiplex PCR, yet TCRdb's version contains in-frame clones alone and is incomplete. The sample has 170,000 or so clones; 63% are singletons. The germline CDR1 and CDR2 sequences are DFQATT and SNEGSKA (reference sequence). CDR3 size: 11 residues. V lost 3 bases and J 3 bases, leaving 6 bases between the germline ends. Alopecia areata patients provided lesional scalp punch biopsies and peripheral blood, both collected for the study. The rearrangement links TRBV20-1 to TRBJ2-7; D is ambiguous. Source: CD4+ T cells sorted from blood, taken at week 0. This clonotype was obtained from a human donor with alopecia areata. The CDR3 DNA reads as TGCAGTGCTAGGGTGCTCTACGAGCAGTACTTC. It yields the protein CSARVLYEQYF.